The 3 T cell receptor beta chains presented below share a single source sample, sequenced in a study of blood T cells in healthy people across ages. Combining a sample-barcoded 5' primer with a J-beta primer mix, a second PCR ran for roughly 7 to 12 cycles. Each CDR3 protein is one row after TCRdb ran MiXCR on the 5' RACE reads. The sample lists 1.4 million or so distinct CDR3 sequences, approximately 42% occurring once. The sample taken for sequencing was blood. The receptor set was obtained from a woman under 30 in good health.

The chain joins TRBV20-1 to TRBJ1-1; possibly TRBD1 for D (6 bases). The CDR3 runs 14 residues. Germline loops: CDR1 DFQATT, CDR2 SNEGSKA (reference sequence). V was cut by 4 bases and J by 3 bases, with 15 bases left in between. CDR3 region: CSAKPGQGHTEAFF. The CDR3 DNA reads TGCAGTGCTAAGCCGGGACAAGGGCACACTGAAGCTTTCTTT.

The chain recombines TRBV10-3 with TRBJ2-7; 16 nucleotides line up with TRBD2. The CDR3 has 16 amino acids. Trimming at V came to 0 bases and at J to 6 bases, leaving 2 bases not matched to a gene. Germline V gene lookup returns CDR1 ENHRY and CDR2 SYGVKD. The CDR3 here is CAISESGTSGGVEQYF. The CDR3 DNA is TGTGCCATCAGTGAGTCGGGGACTAGCGGGGGGGTCGAGCAGTACTTC.

This clonotype was observed once. The J gene is TRBJ2-1, the V gene TRBV20-1; weak D call: TRBD2 (5 bases). This CDR3 has 11 residues. Germline CDR1 is DFQATT and CDR2 is SNEGSKA (reference sequence). The V end was cut by 6 bases, the J end by 8 bases, with 11 bases between. The CDR3 bases are TGCAGTGCGAAGGAGAGGGATGAGCAGTTCTTC. Protein product: CSAKERDEQFF.